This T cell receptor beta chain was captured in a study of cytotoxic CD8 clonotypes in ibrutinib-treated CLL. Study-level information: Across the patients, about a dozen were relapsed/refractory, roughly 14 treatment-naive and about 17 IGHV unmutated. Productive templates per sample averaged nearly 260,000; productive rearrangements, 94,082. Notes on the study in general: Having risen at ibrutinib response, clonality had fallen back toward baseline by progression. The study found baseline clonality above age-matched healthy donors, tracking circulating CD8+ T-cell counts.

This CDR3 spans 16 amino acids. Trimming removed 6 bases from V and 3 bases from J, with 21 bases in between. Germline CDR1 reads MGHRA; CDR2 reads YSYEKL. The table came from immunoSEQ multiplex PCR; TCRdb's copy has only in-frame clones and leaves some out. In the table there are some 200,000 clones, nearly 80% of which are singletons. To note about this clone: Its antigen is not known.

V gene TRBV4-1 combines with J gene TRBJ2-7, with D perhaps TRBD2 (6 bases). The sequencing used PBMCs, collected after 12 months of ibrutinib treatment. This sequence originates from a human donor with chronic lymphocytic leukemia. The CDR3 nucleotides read TGCGCCAGCAGTCCAAGCCCCGGGAGCCAGGGCTACGAGCAGTACTTC. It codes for CASSPSPGSQGYEQYF.